Sequencing of this T cell receptor beta chain was carried out in a study of blood T cell repertoires in COVID-19 (dated by TCRdb to the early 2020s). In terms of the full investigation: Samples covering the acute and convalescent phases of COVID-19 were provided by collaborators in the United States, Italy and Spain. Where available, HLA class I and class II types were taken from metadata supplied by the sample provider and were not determined by assay-based typing. The samples were drawn from two sources: the first 160 participants of the ongoing ImmuneRACE study, and approximately 1,300 subjects contributed by 6 global collaborators. The dataset comprised deeply sampled blood TCRbeta repertoires from subjects exposed to, actively infected with, or recovered from COVID-19. Sample metadata almost always included a de-identified subject ID, COVID-19 status, age in years and sex. The material from the prospective study consisted of cDNA or gDNA derived from T cells, B-cell-depleted T cells, or PBMCs. The repertoires were made available in a free public database intended to serve as a resource for research on the immune response to SARS-CoV-2.

Study-level results and caveats: Clinical and demographic metadata were provided uncurated, with the amount varying by source and participant.

TCRbeta CDR3 regions were amplified from genomic DNA by means of the immunoSEQ Assay, a bias-controlled multiplex PCR. From the authors' description of their analysis: Within the assay, amplification of reference gene primers was used to estimate how many nucleated cells each sample contained. To quantify the absolute abundance of each unique TCRbeta CDR3 rearrangement, sequence reads were collapsed and filtered. Productive Simpson clonality was computed per sample as the square root of Simpson's diversity index over productive rearrangements. Here the immuneACCESS table is served through TCRdb, limited to in-frame sequences with V and J called. Missing clones are a known gap in these copies; in checked studies unresolved V genes cover under half, and the rest lacks a known reason. V, J and clone size reflect that table, while D and trimming were determined from the DNA. The sample table holds approximately 93,000 clones, of which around 67% were seen once. The ten largest clones take up under 5% of the sample.

A word on this clone: Its target antigen remains unknown. Per-base qualities were not stored, and no clone one base away is much larger.

At one collaborating source in Seattle, patients were enrolled during active infection and were followed longitudinally through the course of disease. The collaborating institutions used their own protocols to collect whole blood in K2EDTA tubes. For TCRbeta analysis, collaborators shipped samples as frozen whole blood, isolated PBMCs, or DNA extracted from either of those sample types. This sequence originates from a man aged 65 to 79 with COVID-19, enrolled during active disease. Specimen: peripheral blood.

The CDR3 region has the sequence CASSIWQGGTEAFF. The DNA reads as follows: TGTGCCAGCAGTATATGGCAAGGGGGCACTGAAGCTTTCTTT. The chain links TRBV6-5 with TRBJ1-1, with TRBD1 perhaps the D gene, on 6 matching bases. Measured from the cysteine to the phenylalanine, the CDR3 is 14 residues long. Only CDR3 DNA remains: 42 bases, in frame from the first base. The germline V gene supplies CDR1 MNHEY and CDR2 SVGAGI. The junction carries 14 bases between V and J, which are trimmed by 5 bases and 4 bases respectively.